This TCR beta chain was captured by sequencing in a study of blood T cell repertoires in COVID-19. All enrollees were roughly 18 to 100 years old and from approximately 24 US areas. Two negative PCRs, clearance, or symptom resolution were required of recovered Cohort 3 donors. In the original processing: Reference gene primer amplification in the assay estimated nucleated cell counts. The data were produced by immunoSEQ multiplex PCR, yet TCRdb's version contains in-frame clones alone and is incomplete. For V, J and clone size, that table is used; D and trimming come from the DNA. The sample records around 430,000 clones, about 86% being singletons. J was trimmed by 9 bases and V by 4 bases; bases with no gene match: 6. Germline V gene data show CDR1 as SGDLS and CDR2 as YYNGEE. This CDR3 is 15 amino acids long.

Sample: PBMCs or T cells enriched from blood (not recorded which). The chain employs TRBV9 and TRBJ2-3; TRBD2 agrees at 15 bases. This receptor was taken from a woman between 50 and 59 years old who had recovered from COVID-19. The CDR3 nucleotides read TGTGCCAGCAGCCGTGGACTAGCGGGGGGGAGGACGCAGTATTTT. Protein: CASSRGLAGGRTQYF.